This is a list of T cell receptor beta chains from one sample in a study of T cell changes during pregnancy in multiple sclerosis. TCRdb keeps only in-frame clones here, not all; method: immunoSEQ multiplex PCR. Among some 80,000 clones, roughly nine tenths were seen once, and the ten largest hold 2.5% to 3%. The sequencing used peripheral blood, collected in the first trimester of pregnancy. These receptors were collected from a female donor with multiple sclerosis, enrolled in a pregnancy study. Each CDR3 is given with its conserved first and last residue. D genes are given only for firm matches. Clone sizes are given selectively: once, few, many, or a class where the clone is expanded.

D	size	V	J	CDR3	DNA
.	.	TRBV5-1	TRBJ1-5	CASSSSQGGGNQPQHF	TGCGCCAGCAGCTCTTCGCAGGGCGGAGGCAATCAGCCCCAGCATTTT
TRBD1	.	TRBV6-1	TRBJ1-4	CASLRGPEKLFF	TGTGCCAGCTTGAGGGGGCCTGAAAAACTGTTTTTT
TRBD1	.	TRBV27	TRBJ1-5	CASRRTRDSLNQPQHF	TGTGCCAGCAGGCGAACTCGGGACAGTCTCAATCAGCCCCAGCATTTT
TRBD1	.	TRBV6-1	TRBJ1-1	CASIRLSQGDGAFF	TGTGCCAGCATTAGACTTTCCCAGGGGGATGGAGCTTTCTTT
.	.	TRBV4-3	TRBJ1-1	CASSQEPVVNTEAFF	TGCGCCAGCAGCCAAGAACCGGTCGTGAACACTGAAGCTTTCTTT
.	.	TRBV18	TRBJ1-1	CASSPPGGPEAFF	TGTGCCAGCTCACCACCTGGCGGCCCTGAAGCTTTCTTT
.	.	TRBV27	TRBJ2-7	CASKGVGFQTSAYEQYF	TGTGCCAGCAAGGGGGTGGGTTTTCAGACTTCAGCCTACGAGCAGTACTTC
.	.	TRBV4-3	TRBJ1-1	CASSQDVQLPLMNTEAFF	TGCGCCAGCAGCCAAGACGTCCAACTACCTCTGATGAACACTGAAGCTTTCTTT
TRBD1	.	TRBV15	TRBJ2-7	CATSDRDVYEQYF	TGTGCCACCTCGGACAGGGACGTCTACGAGCAGTACTTC
TRBD2	.	TRBV11-2	TRBJ2-5	CASSLDLAGVGETQYF	TGTGCCAGCAGCTTAGATCTAGCGGGGGTTGGGGAGACCCAGTACTTC
TRBD2	.	TRBV6-1	TRBJ2-2	CASSEEAGGPSGELFF	TGTGCCAGCAGTGAAGAAGCGGGGGGGCCTTCCGGGGAGCTGTTTTTT
.	.	TRBV21-1	TRBJ2-5	CASSNVRVGRGNHQETQYF	.
TRBD1	.	TRBV5-1	TRBJ2-7	CASSLWTGSYEQYF	TGCGCCAGCAGCTTATGGACAGGCTCCTACGAGCAGTACTTC
.	.	TRBV6-5	TRBJ2-7	CASSYPPTREQYF	TGTGCCAGCAGTTACCCTCCGACAAGGGAGCAGTACTTC
.	.	TRBV12-5	TRBJ2-2	CASGPGAGGYTGELFF	TGTGCTAGTGGCCCTGGGGCAGGCGGTTACACCGGGGAGCTGTTTTTT
TRBD1	.	TRBV5-6	TRBJ1-2	CASSLRRTGGIYGYTF	TGTGCCAGCAGCTTGCGCCGGACAGGGGGGATCTATGGCTACACCTTC
TRBD1	.	TRBV25-1	TRBJ1-6	CASSRGQGASYNSPLHF	TGTGCCAGCAGTAGGGGACAGGGAGCCTCCTATAATTCACCCCTCCACTTT
TRBD1	.	TRBV19	TRBJ1-3	CASSMVSRQGSSGNTIYF	TGTGCCAGTAGTATGGTCTCAAGACAGGGAAGCTCTGGAAACACCATATATTTT
TRBD1	.	TRBV10-3	TRBJ1-2	CAISESPGTDGGYTF	TGTGCCATCAGTGAGTCGCCGGGGACAGACGGTGGCTACACCTTC
.	.	TRBV6-6	TRBJ2-1	CASSYSAGRNYNEQFF	TGTGCCAGCAGTTACTCGGCGGGGCGGAATTACAATGAGCAGTTCTTC
TRBD1	few	TRBV29-1	TRBJ1-1	CSGRQGNTEAFF	TGCAGCGGAAGACAGGGGAACACTGAAGCTTTCTTT
.	.	TRBV30	TRBJ1-3	CAWSASRGLIVGNTIYF	TGTGCCTGGAGTGCTTCCCGAGGGCTAATTGTTGGAAACACCATATATTTT
TRBD1	.	TRBV4-3	TRBJ1-6	CASSQAGTGTSPLHF	TGCGCCAGCAGCCAAGCCGGGACAGGGACTTCACCCCTCCACTTT
.	.	TRBV19	TRBJ1-5	CASSSPGQAAHQPQHF	TGTGCCAGTAGTTCCCCAGGGCAGGCAGCTCATCAGCCCCAGCATTTT
TRBD1	.	TRBV7-2	TRBJ1-4	CASSSTQGDRGKLFF	TGTGCCAGCAGCTCCACCCAGGGGGATAGAGGAAAACTGTTTTTT
.	.	TRBV12-5	TRBJ1-6	CASARDSGHGGSPLHF	TGTGCTAGTGCTCGGGACTCAGGTCACGGGGGTTCACCCCTCCACTTT
.	.	TRBV6-4	TRBJ1-1	CASREGGAANTEAFF	TGTGCCAGCAGAGAAGGTGGGGCAGCGAACACTGAAGCTTTCTTT
.	.	TRBV18	TRBJ1-3	CASSPPPSGTTGNTIYF	TGTGCCAGCTCACCACCCCCGTCAGGGACTACTGGAAACACCATATATTTT
TRBD1	.	TRBV6-5	TRBJ2-7	CARGQGSYEQYF	TGTGCCAGGGGACAGGGGTCATACGAGCAGTACTTC
TRBD2	.	TRBV7-3	TRBJ2-7	CASGESGGSSYEQYF	TGTGCCAGCGGGGAATCGGGGGGGAGCTCCTACGAGCAGTACTTC
TRBD2	.	TRBV19	TRBJ2-7	CASSLLTSGGIYEQYF	TGTGCCAGTAGTCTTCTGACTAGCGGGGGAATCTACGAGCAGTACTTC
.	once	TRBV2	TRBJ2-7	CASSEASYEQYF	TGTGCCAGCAGTGAAGCCAGCTACGAGCAGTACTTC
.	.	TRBV6-1	TRBJ1-6	CASSEMGDGDPLHF	TGTGCCAGCAGTGAAATGGGAGATGGTGATCCCCTCCACTTT